The 13 T cell receptor beta chains below all came from one sample that was sequenced in a study of long-term antiretroviral therapy in people with HIV (dated by TCRdb to between 2021 and 2022). The immunoSEQ hsTCRB v3.0 assay was used at survey level resolution to sequence the TRB variable region. Held by TCRdb, this immuneACCESS table contains in-frame sequences only and omits some clones. Under half of the omission traces to an unresolved V gene where checked; the cause of the rest is unknown. For this sample there are roughly 18,000 clones; around 92% appear just once. The ten largest make up more than 9% of the sample. The sequencing used unsorted PBMCs, collected 3 years after starting antiretroviral therapy. The receptor source for this set is a man in his fifties or sixties with HIV.

The chain employs TRBV2 and TRBJ2-3; D ambiguous. Germline V gene sequence: CDR1 SNHLY, CDR2 FYNNEI. V gave up 7 bases and J gave up 4 bases, with 3 bases separating them. The CDR3 has 10 residues. The CDR3 coding sequence is TGTGCCAGCAAGGCAGATACGCAGTATTTT. This sequence encodes CASKADTQYF.

The CDR3 bases are TGTGCCTGGAGTCTCGGCGGGGGGGGTTACGAGCAGTACTTC. Protein sequence: CAWSLGGGGYEQYF. The chain uses TRBV30 and TRBJ2-7, with TRBD2 matching over 9 bases. CDR1 GTSNPN and CDR2 SVGIG come from the germline V gene (reference sequence). V shed 2 bases, J shed 4 bases, and the junction held 6 bases outside the gene matches. CDR3 size: 14 residues.

V gene TRBV4-3 combines with J gene TRBJ2-2; 10 nucleotides align to TRBD2. CDR1 is LGHNA and CDR2 is YSLEER in the germline V gene. Germline trimming cut 4 bases from V and 5 bases from J; bases unmatched to any gene: 4. This CDR3 contains 15 residues. This chain's CDR3 is CASSPGTSATGELFF. CDR3 coding DNA: TGCGCCAGCAGCCCCGGGACTAGCGCAACCGGGGAGCTGTTTTTT.

This chain uses TRBV10-2 with TRBJ2-3, with D maybe TRBD1 (7 bases). The CDR3 consists of 14 residues. The germline CDR1 and CDR2 sequences are WSHSY and SAAADI. V lost 3 bases, J lost 4 bases, and 11 bases lay in between. CDR3 sequence: CASSETGEADTQYF. The DNA of the CDR3 is TGCGCCAGCAGTGAAACAGGGGAGGCAGATACGCAGTATTTT.

The genes are TRBV18 and TRBJ1-1, with D uncertain. The CDR3 is 14 residues long. V was pared by 2 bases and J by 0 bases, with 7 bases between. Germline-derived CDR1 and CDR2 are KGHSH and LQKENI. CDR3 coding DNA: TGTGCCAGCTCACCATCGGGCATGAACACTGAAGCTTTCTTT. It yields the protein CASSPSGMNTEAFF.

V usage is TRBV23-1 and J usage is TRBJ1-2; TRBD1 might be the D (5 bases). TRBV23-1 is given ORF status, its function remaining uncertain. Deletions cut 1 base from V and 4 bases from J, with 13 bases between. The CDR3 totals 15 residues. This chain's CDR3 is CASSQYRQGAYGYTF. The CDR3 DNA reads TGCGCCAGCAGTCAATACCGCCAGGGCGCCTATGGCTACACCTTC.

This sequence joins TRBV7-3 and TRBJ2-1, with D uncertain. The V gene lost 2 bases and the J gene lost 9 bases, with 8 bases spanning the gap. The CDR3 has 12 residues. CDR1 SGHTA and CDR2 FQGTGA come from the germline V gene. The CDR3 spells CASSLAGGEQFF. DNA for the CDR3: TGTGCCAGCAGCTTAGCTGGCGGTGAGCAGTTCTTC.

The DNA for the CDR3 is TGTGCCAGCAGCTCACAGGGTAGCTCCTACGAGCAGTACTTC. This translates into CASSSQGSSYEQYF. The V gene is TRBV7-9, the J gene TRBJ2-7; maybe TRBD1 (6 bases). The CDR3 sequence is 14 residues long. Germline CDR1 is SEHNR and CDR2 is FQNEAQ (reference sequence). Trimming removed 4 bases from V and 0 bases from J, with 10 bases in between.

The J gene is TRBJ1-1, the V gene TRBV6-4; TRBD1 matches at 10 bases. Trimming at V came to 6 bases and at J to 4 bases, leaving 14 bases not matched to a gene. The CDR3 has 17 amino acids. Per the germline V gene, CDR1 is MRHNA and CDR2 is SNTAGT. The CDR3 reads CASRRRDRGIPVTEAFF. For the CDR3, the DNA is TGTGCCAGCAGGAGAAGGGACAGGGGAATACCGGTCACTGAAGCTTTCTTT.

The chain recombines TRBV27 with TRBJ2-1; 10 bases map to TRBD2. J lost 15 bases, V lost 5 bases, and 10 bases had no gene match. The V gene's germline CDR1 is MNHEY and CDR2 SMNVEV (reference sequence). This CDR3 has 13 residues. The DNA for the CDR3 is TGTGCCAGCAGTGCCTCAGCGGGGGGGCAGGTGTTCTTC. Its translation is CASSASAGGQVFF.

CDR3 sequence (DNA): TGTGCCAGCAGCACTCGCGGGGCAGCTGGGGCCAACGTCCTGACTTTC. It translates to CASSTRGAAGANVLTF. The chain recombines TRBV21-1 with TRBJ2-6; no check of the table's D call, TRBD2, against the DNA was made. TRBV21-1 is annotated as a pseudogene. CDR3 length equals 16 residues.

The V gene is TRBV5-4, the J gene TRBJ2-1; 8 bases are a match to TRBD2. J lost 8 bases, V lost 2 bases, and 9 bases had no gene match. Germline loops: CDR1 SGHNT, CDR2 YYREEE (reference sequence). CDR3 length: 15 residues. For the CDR3, the DNA is TGTGCCAGCAGCTTCTACGGGACTAGGATACATGAGCAGTTCTTC. It translates to CASSFYGTRIHEQFF.

This chain connects TRBV15 to TRBJ2-5, with 7 nucleotides matching TRBD1. The CDR3 has 14 residues. Per the germline V gene, CDR1 is LNHNV and CDR2 is YYDKDF (reference sequence). V lost 1 base and J lost 3; bases outside the gene matches: 2. The CDR3 spells CATSRGGTEETQYF. The CDR3 bases are TGTGCCACCAGCAGAGGGGGGACAGAAGAGACCCAGTACTTC.